The 18 T cell receptor beta chains reported below all come from one sample, sequenced in a study of T cells after yellow fever vaccination. In TCRdb, the 5' RACE reads were re-called with MiXCR into one record per CDR3 protein. The table lists a few hundred thousand distinct CDR3 sequences, 10% to 15% of them singletons, with 0.45% to 0.65% in the top ten. Here the sequenced sample was CD4+ T cells sorted from PBMCs, taken 45 days after the yellow fever booster vaccination. These TCRs come from a man aged 25 to 45 who received the YFV17D yellow fever vaccine.

The chain employs TRBV18 and TRBJ2-7; 7 nucleotides match TRBD1. Germline CDR1 reads KGHSH; CDR2 reads LQKENI. With 4 bases clipped from V and 2 bases from J, the junction kept 11 bases outside the gene matches. CDR3 length: 16 amino acids. The CDR3 loop reads CASSLRKGAQAYEQYF. CDR3 nucleotides: TGTGCCAGCTCACTTCGAAAGGGGGCGCAGGCCTACGAGCAGTACTTC.

The chain links TRBV7-2 to TRBJ2-7, with 16 bases fitting TRBD2. Looked up from germline, CDR1 is SGHTA and CDR2 is FQGNSA. Trimming took 8 bases from V and 2 from J; bases not matched to a gene: 6. This CDR3 contains 16 residues. The CDR3 here is CASRKGTSGRAYEQYF. The CDR3 nucleotides are TGTGCCAGCCGTAAAGGGACTAGCGGGAGGGCCTACGAGCAGTACTTC.

The gene calls are TRBV10-3 and TRBJ2-7; D is unresolved. The germline V and J ends were trimmed by 0 bases and 2 bases, with 8 bases remaining between them. Per the germline V gene, CDR1 is ENHRY and CDR2 is SYGVKD. This CDR3 is built from 14 residues. The CDR3 is CAISESSSTYEQYF. For the CDR3, the DNA is TGTGCCATCAGTGAGTCGAGTAGCACCTACGAGCAGTACTTC.

The chain employs TRBV20-1 and TRBJ1-1; D is uncertain. The CDR3 loop spans 14 amino acids. CDR1 DFQATT and CDR2 SNEGSKA come from the germline V gene (reference sequence). V was clipped by 4 bases and J by 1 base, with 13 bases between them. CDR3 sequence: CSANRQGGNTEAFF. The CDR3 DNA is TGCAGTGCTAACCGCCAAGGCGGGAACACTGAAGCTTTCTTT.

The chain combines TRBV30 with TRBJ2-7, with TRBD2 as a possible D gene (5 bases). Germline CDR1 is GTSNPN and CDR2 is SVGIG (reference sequence). The CDR3 totals 14 residues. Trimming removed 0 bases at V and 2 bases at J, with 11 bases between. The chain's CDR3 is CAWSVASGPYEQYF. The DNA for the CDR3 is TGTGCCTGGAGTGTGGCCAGCGGTCCCTACGAGCAGTACTTC.

The chain joins TRBV5-1 to TRBJ2-3, with D maybe TRBD2 (6 bases). V lost 5 bases, J lost 4 bases, and 17 bases lay in between. CDR3 size: 15 residues. In germline, CDR1 is SGHRS, CDR2 YFSETQ. CDR3 sequence: CASRYRDGSPDTQYF. CDR3 coding DNA: TGCGCCAGCAGATACCGAGACGGGAGCCCAGATACGCAGTATTTT.

V and J are TRBV20-1 and TRBJ2-1; TRBD2 matches 10 bases. Germline V CDR1 and CDR2: DFQATT, SNEGSKA (reference sequence). The CDR3 consists of 15 residues. The V and J ends lost 5 bases and 8 bases, in that order; junction bases with no gene match: 12. The CDR3 loop reads CSAQILAGAVHEQFF. The CDR3 DNA reads as TGCAGTGCTCAGATCCTAGCGGGAGCAGTCCATGAGCAGTTCTTC.

A few counts support this clonotype. This chain connects TRBV4-3 to TRBJ2-7; D is possibly TRBD1 (5 bases). The CDR3 totals 15 residues. The germline V gene has CDR1 LGHNA and CDR2 YSLEER. Deletions cut 4 bases from V and 3 bases from J, with 16 bases between. CDR3 sequence (DNA): TGCGCCAGCAGCCCAAGTCCTGGGGCTTTCTACGAGCAGTACTTC. It codes for CASSPSPGAFYEQYF.

This clonotype was found a few times. This chain connects TRBV5-6 to TRBJ2-4; 8 nucleotides agree with TRBD1. From germline, CDR1 is SGHDT and CDR2 YYEEEE. V lost 4 bases, J lost 8 bases, and 8 bases stayed unmatched. The CDR3 has 14 amino acids. CDR3 loop: CASSVDREGDIQYF. Written as DNA, the CDR3 is TGTGCCAGCAGCGTGGACAGGGAAGGGGACATTCAGTACTTC.

This clonotype occurred a few times. The chain links TRBV10-3 to TRBJ2-2; 7 positions match TRBD2. In germline, CDR1 is ENHRY, CDR2 SYGVKD. V lost 3 bases to trimming and J lost 3 bases; unmatched junction nucleotides: 10. This CDR3 comprises 17 residues. The CDR3 DNA sequence: TGTGCCATCAGTGACCCGGGGCTAGCGGACCACACCGGGGAGCTGTTTTTT. Its translation is CAISDPGLADHTGELFF.

This CDR3 reads CASSHDSYGYTF. In DNA form, the CDR3 reads TGTGCCAGCAGCCACGACAGCTATGGCTACACCTTC. The chain combines TRBV4-2 with TRBJ1-2; D is perhaps TRBD1 (5 bases). The CDR3 has 12 residues. The V gene's germline CDR1 is LGHNA and CDR2 YNFKEQ. V was trimmed by 3 bases and J by 4 bases, leaving 6 bases between them.

This chain connects TRBV20-1 to TRBJ2-3, with TRBD2 as a possible D gene (6 bases). The CDR3 contains 14 residues. The V gene lost 7 bases and the J gene lost 1 base, with 15 bases spanning the gap. The germline V gene has CDR1 DFQATT and CDR2 SNEGSKA (reference sequence). The CDR3 DNA reads TGCAGTGTAATTAGGCCGGGAGGCACAGATACGCAGTATTTT. It yields the protein CSVIRPGGTDTQYF.

J is TRBJ1-5 and V is TRBV12-3 or TRBV12-4, with a possible D match to TRBD1 (5 bases). With 0 bases removed from V and 3 bases from J, the gap between germline ends came to 12 bases. The CDR3 extends over 16 amino acids. The CDR3 here is CASSLAGGVVNQPQHF. The CDR3 DNA is TGTGCCAGCAGTTTAGCGGGGGGTGTTGTCAATCAGCCCCAGCATTTT.

The chain combines TRBV4-3 with TRBJ1-4; 10 nucleotides align to TRBD1. Per germline, CDR1 LGHNA and CDR2 YSLEER. Losses at the gene ends were 0 bases for V and 7 bases for J; bases not matched to a gene: 8. CDR3 length: 17 amino acids. This CDR3 is CASSQDWDRGYGEKLFF. The CDR3 DNA follows: TGCGCCAGCAGCCAAGATTGGGACAGGGGATATGGTGAAAAACTGTTTTTT.

The chain couples TRBV20-1 to TRBJ1-3, with unresolved D. CDR3 length: 12 amino acids. The V gene lost 1 base and the J gene lost 6 bases, with 7 bases spanning the gap. Germline assignment: CDR1 DFQATT and CDR2 SNEGSKA (reference sequence). CDR3 region: CSARGTANTIYF. CDR3 coding DNA: TGCAGTGCTAGAGGGACCGCAAACACCATATATTTT.

Only a few counts were recorded for this clonotype. This sequence joins TRBV12-3 or TRBV12-4 and TRBJ2-7, with 9 positions matching TRBD1. J lost 8 bases, V lost 1 base, and 6 bases had no gene match. The CDR3 totals 14 residues. The chain's CDR3 is CASSLGDRESQQYF. As DNA, the CDR3 is TGTGCCAGCAGTTTAGGGGACAGGGAGTCCCAGCAGTACTTC.

The V and J genes are TRBV7-2 and TRBJ2-2, with no clear D. Per germline, CDR1 SGHTA and CDR2 FQGNSA. The CDR3 runs 14 residues. V lost 3 bases to trimming and J lost 7 bases, with 12 bases between them. CDR3 residues: CASSFMGINGELFF. The CDR3 DNA follows: TGTGCCAGCAGCTTCATGGGGATCAACGGGGAGCTGTTTTTT. Based on the CDR3 plus reference TRBV7-2 and TRBJ2-2, the full variable domain is GAGVSQSPSNKVTEKGKDVELRCDPISGHTALYWYRQSLGQGLEFLIYFQGNSAPDKSGLPSDRFSAERTGGSVSTLTIQRTQQEDSAVYLCASSFMGINGELFFGEGSRLTVL.

This clonotype appeared a few times. The rearrangement links TRBV7-2 to TRBJ2-5; 8 bases match TRBD1. Trimming at V came to 4 bases and at J to 4 bases, leaving 8 bases not matched to a gene. Germline CDR1 SGHTA, CDR2 FQGNSA. This CDR3 contains 15 residues. The CDR3 DNA reads as TGTGCCAGCAGCTCCGGACAGGGAGGCGGAGAGACCCAGTACTTC. Translation gives CASSSGQGGGETQYF. Combining the CDR3 with reference TRBV7-2 and TRBJ2-5 gives the whole variable domain GAGVSQSPSNKVTEKGKDVELRCDPISGHTALYWYRQSLGQGLEFLIYFQGNSAPDKSGLPSDRFSAERTGGSVSTLTIQRTQQEDSAVYLCASSSGQGGGETQYFGPGTRLLVL.